This T cell receptor beta chain was sequenced in a study of T-cell reconstitution after alpha-beta-depleted transplantation in children. Molecular barcoding with unique molecular identifiers was used for the TCRbeta library. TCRdb recomputed calls from the PCR reads with MiXCR, one row per CDR3 protein. The top ten hold 0.79% of the sample, which has 550,000 to 800,000 distinct CDR3 sequences, around 12% seen once. In its sample, this clonotype was seen many times. Its antigen is undetermined. At one end the junction does not follow the germline gene, possibly because of a read error. Study-wide results and limits: T-cell counts and diversity at one year post-transplant came mainly from newly produced T cells. TCRbeta diversity was high at day 60 in some patients (a result of surviving recipient T cells and thymic progenitors). It was reported that alpha-beta T cells came from several hundred expanded graft clones (about two months after transplant).

Germline CDR1 and CDR2: SGHRS and YFSETQ. CDR3 length: 13 residues. This TCR was sampled from a girl between 2 and 10 years old with congenital amegakaryocytic thrombocytopenia, due to receive a stem cell transplant. This material consisted of PBMCs, taken before TCRalphabeta/CD19-depleted stem cell transplant. The chain carries TRBV5-1 and TRBJ2-7; 10 positions agree with TRBD2. The CDR3 loop reads CASSSSGRYEQYF. CDR3 nucleotides: TGTGCCAGCAGCTCTAGCGGGAGATACGAGCAGTACTTC.